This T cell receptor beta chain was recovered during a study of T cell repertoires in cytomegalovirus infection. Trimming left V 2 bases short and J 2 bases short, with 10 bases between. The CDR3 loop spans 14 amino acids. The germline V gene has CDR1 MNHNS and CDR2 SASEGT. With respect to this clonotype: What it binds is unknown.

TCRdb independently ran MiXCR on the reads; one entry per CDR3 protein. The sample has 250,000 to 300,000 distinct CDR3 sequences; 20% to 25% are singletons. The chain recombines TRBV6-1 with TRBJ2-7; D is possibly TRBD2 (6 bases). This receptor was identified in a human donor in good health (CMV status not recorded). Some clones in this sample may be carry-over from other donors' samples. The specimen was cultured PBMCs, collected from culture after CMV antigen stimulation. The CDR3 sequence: CASSESGGPYEQYF. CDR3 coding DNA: TGTGCCAGCAGTGAATCCGGGGGTCCCTACGAGCAGTACTTC.